Sequencing of this T cell receptor beta chain was carried out in a study of blood T cell repertoires in COVID-19. Study in general: Acute and convalescent COVID-19 specimens originated in the United States, Italy and Spain. Sources were T cells, B-cell-depleted T cells, or PBMCs; the material itself was cDNA or gDNA.

This CDR3 contains 15 residues. From germline, CDR1 is SGHRS and CDR2 YFSETQ. V gave up 5 bases and J gave up 4 bases; unmatched junction bases: 7. Original methodology: The assay estimated nucleated cells by amplifying reference gene primers. Produced via immunoSEQ multiplex PCR; TCRdb's table is partial and in-frame only. V, J and clone size are taken as reported in that table, and D and trimming were inferred from the DNA itself. The top ten hold over 4.5% of the sample, which has roughly 250,000 clones, 65% to 85% seen once. The sequencing input was peripheral blood. The rearrangement uses TRBV5-1 and TRBJ2-5; 11 bases are shared with TRBD2. The clonotype was recovered from a human donor in a cohort sampled during active COVID-19. The CDR3 is CASRLAGGPGETQYF. The CDR3 DNA reads as TGCGCCAGCAGATTAGCGGGGGGGCCTGGAGAGACCCAGTACTTC. Combining the CDR3 with reference TRBV5-1 and TRBJ2-5 gives the whole variable domain KAGVTQTPRYLIKTRGQQVTLSCSPISGHRSVSWYQQTPGQGLQFLFEYFSETQRNKGNFPGRFSGRQFSNSRSEMNVSTLELGDSALYLCASRLAGGPGETQYFGPGTRLLVL.